This T cell receptor beta chain was sequenced for a study of beta chain features in type 1 diabetes (dated by TCRdb to 2017 to 2018). About the full investigation: Mean age, gender distribution, total cell number and subset yield did not differ between patients and healthy donors. A total of some 110 million sorted cells were examined across all samples, and a strong correlation was observed between cell number per subset and RNA yield. In the study, recently diagnosed type 1 diabetes patients and matched healthy donors were compared on the TCRB repertoires of their sorted circulating CD4+ T cell subsets. Whereas all 30 or so donors provided naive and central memory subsets, regulatory and stem cell-like memory subsets were isolated from just 8 patients and about 8 healthy donors.

Reading the germline V gene gives CDR1 SGHRS and CDR2 YFSETQ. V and J are truncated by 7 bases and 5 bases respectively, leaving an intervening sequence of 15 bases. The CDR3 contains 14 residues, cysteine and phenylalanine counted. The CDR3 DNA has 42 bases and is translated from base 1. The High Capacity cDNA Reverse Transcription Kit was used to reverse transcribe all of the isolated RNA, meaning that expressed TCRB transcripts were what got sequenced. Deep immunoSEQ sequencing was performed on naive, central memory and regulatory T cell samples, with an average of roughly 3.3 million total reads per sample. Sorted cells were lysed in RLT buffer, and RNA was extracted using DNase-treated RNeasy Micro or Mini kits according to cell number. To prevent cross-contamination, each cell subset was processed individually, whereas patient and healthy donor samples were processed jointly. TCRB sequences were amplified from cDNA with the immunoSEQ multiplex PCR, producing 87-bp fragments spanning the CDR3 region. Sequencing of the amplicons was performed on the Illumina HiSeq platform. For the original study's pipeline: PCR bias was computationally corrected using synthetic template baselines, reads within Hamming distance 2 were collapsed, and singletons that could not be merged were discarded. Reads were aligned against IMGT so that V, D and J genes, CDR3 length and insertions or deletions at six rearrangement sites could be assigned. Within each subset, clonotype counts were normalized to sorted cell number, after which true diversity and Gini coefficients were computed with the tcR R package. Repertoire sharing was quantified using the overlap coefficient calculated on TCRB nucleotide sequences. As a proxy for the pre-selection repertoire, out-of-frame TCRB sequences from naive cells were analyzed. As stored in TCRdb, this immuneACCESS dataset retains in-frame rearrangements with V and J assigned. A fraction of the clones does not appear; measured against another copy, unresolved V genes explain less than half of the discrepancy, and the remainder lacks a known reason. D and trimming were read from the DNA, whereas the V and J calls and clone size are those reported in that table. Counted in this sample were 900,000 or so clones; about a sixth of them appeared once. The ten largest clones capture about 0.02% of the sample.

A note on this clone: This clone's antigen is unknown. There are no base qualities to consult, and no much larger clone falls within one base.

From each donor, a single peripheral blood sample of about 100 mL on average was drawn into heparinised tubes. Naive, central memory, regulatory and stem cell-like memory CD4+ T cells were sorted on a BD FACSAria II using a panel including CD45RO, CCR7, CD25, CD127, CD95 and CD27. Every sorted population had a purity above 95%. PBMCs were isolated immediately by Lymphoprep density gradient centrifugation and stained directly without culture. So that batch effects would be minimized, each experiment stained and sorted samples in pairs, pairing one healthy donor with one patient. Summary of the overall study and its limitations: Because small numbers of individuals were included in the HLA sub-analyses, any influence of HLA type on TCRB rearrangement was left unresolved. Shorter templates might have been favored by PCR, but patient and control samples were amplified and corrected together, so both groups would have been affected equally by any skew. Because cDNA was sequenced instead of genomic DNA, activated cells with high expression could be over-represented, although the groups did not differ in activation or CD3 levels. At VDJ recombination sites, type 1 diabetes patients had fewer insertions and more deleted nucleotides, which implies abnormalities in thymic rearrangement. Naive, central memory and regulatory TCRB repertoires appeared more similar among patients than among healthy donors. In all four CD4+ subsets, TCRB CDR3 length was moderately but significantly shorter in type 1 diabetes patients.

The chain employs TRBV5-1 and TRBJ2-2; the D gene is possibly TRBD2, with 5 bases matching. Specimen: naive CD4+ T cells from blood. The sample's cell subset or site, from its label and the paper: true naive CD4+ T cells. This clonotype originated in a woman younger than 35 in good health. The CDR3 sequence is CASRAVALTGELFF. The nucleotide sequence is TGCGCCAGCCGCGCGGTAGCGTTGACCGGGGAGCTGTTTTTT.